The sequence of this TCR beta chain was determined in a study of blood T cell repertoires in COVID-19. Method: immunoSEQ multiplex PCR; TCRdb's copy keeps in-frame clones and lacks some. Among 89,000 or so clones listed, 90% to 95% were seen once. The V gene end was trimmed by 4 bases and the J gene end by 3 bases; junction bases not matched to a gene: 7. Germline CDR1 and CDR2: SGDLS and YYNGEE. The length of the CDR3 is 15 residues. The specimen sequenced was peripheral blood. The chain carries TRBV9 and TRBJ2-7, with 10 bases aligning to TRBD2. This clonotype originated in a human donor with active COVID-19. The donor label of this sample is uncertain. CDR3 region: CASSPQSGGVYEQYF. CDR3 coding DNA: TGTGCCAGCAGCCCCCAAAGCGGGGGGGTCTACGAGCAGTACTTC.